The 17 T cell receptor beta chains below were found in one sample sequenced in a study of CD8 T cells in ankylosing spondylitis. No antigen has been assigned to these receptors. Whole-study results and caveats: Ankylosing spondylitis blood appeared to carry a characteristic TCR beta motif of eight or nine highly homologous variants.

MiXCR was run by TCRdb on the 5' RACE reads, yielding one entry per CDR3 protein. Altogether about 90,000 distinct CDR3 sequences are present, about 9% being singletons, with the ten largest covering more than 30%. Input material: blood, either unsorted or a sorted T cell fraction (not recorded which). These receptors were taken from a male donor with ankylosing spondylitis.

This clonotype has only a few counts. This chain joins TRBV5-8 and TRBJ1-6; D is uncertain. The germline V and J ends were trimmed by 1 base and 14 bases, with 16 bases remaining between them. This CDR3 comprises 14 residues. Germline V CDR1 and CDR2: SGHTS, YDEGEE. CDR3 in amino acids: CASSLLILGGTLHF. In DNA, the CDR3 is TGTGCCAGCAGCTTGCTTATCTTGGGCGGGACCCTCCACTTT.

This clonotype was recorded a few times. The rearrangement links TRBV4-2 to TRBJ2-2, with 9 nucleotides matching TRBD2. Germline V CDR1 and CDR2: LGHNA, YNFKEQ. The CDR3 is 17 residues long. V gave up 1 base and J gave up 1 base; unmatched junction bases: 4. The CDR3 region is CASSQVPAGGNTGELFF. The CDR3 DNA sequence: TGTGCCAGCAGCCAAGTCCCAGCGGGAGGGAACACCGGGGAGCTGTTTTTT.

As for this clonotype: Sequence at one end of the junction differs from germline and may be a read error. Here the CDR3 reads CASSYSSGTGLSWANVLTF. The DNA of the CDR3 is TGTGCCAGCAGTTACTCATCCGGGACAGGGCTCTCTTGGGCCAACGTCCTGACTTTC. The chain couples TRBV6-5 to TRBJ2-6; 9 positions match TRBD1. Germline lookup yields CDR1 MNHEY and CDR2 SVGAGI. The CDR3 spans 19 residues.

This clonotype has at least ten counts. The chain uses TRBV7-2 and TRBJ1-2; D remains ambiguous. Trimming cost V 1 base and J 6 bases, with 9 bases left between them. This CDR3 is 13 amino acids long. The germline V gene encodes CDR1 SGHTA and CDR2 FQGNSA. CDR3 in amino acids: CASSLDTVDGYTF. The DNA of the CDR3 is TGTGCCAGCAGCTTAGACACGGTGGATGGCTACACCTTC.

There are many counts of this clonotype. The CDR3 DNA reads as TGTGCCAGCAGCCAAGCAGGACGGGAGTGGGAGCAGTACTTC. It specifies CASSQAGREWEQYF. V is TRBV4-2 and J is TRBJ2-7, with TRBD2 as a possible D gene (6 bases). The CDR3 is 14 amino acids. V was clipped by 1 base and J by 7 bases, with 14 bases between them. Germline V CDR1 and CDR2: LGHNA, YNFKEQ.

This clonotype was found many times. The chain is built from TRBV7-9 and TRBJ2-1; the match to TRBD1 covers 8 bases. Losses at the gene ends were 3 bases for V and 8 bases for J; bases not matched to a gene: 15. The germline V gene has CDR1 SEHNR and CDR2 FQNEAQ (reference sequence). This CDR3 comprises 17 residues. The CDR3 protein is CASSLLESGTGGDEQFF. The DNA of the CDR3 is TGTGCCAGCAGCTTGTTAGAGTCCGGGACAGGAGGGGATGAGCAGTTCTTC.

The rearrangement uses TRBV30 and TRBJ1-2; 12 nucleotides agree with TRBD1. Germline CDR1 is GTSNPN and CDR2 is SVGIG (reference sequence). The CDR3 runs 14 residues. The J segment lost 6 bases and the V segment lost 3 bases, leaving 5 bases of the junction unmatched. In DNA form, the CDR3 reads TGTGCCTGGAGAACCGGGACAGGGGGCGATGGCTACACCTTC. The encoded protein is CAWRTGTGGDGYTF.

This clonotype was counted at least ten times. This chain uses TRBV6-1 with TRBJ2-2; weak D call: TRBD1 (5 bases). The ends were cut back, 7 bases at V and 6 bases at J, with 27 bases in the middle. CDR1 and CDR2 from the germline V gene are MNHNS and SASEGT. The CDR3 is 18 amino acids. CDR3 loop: CASIKADAGSYESGELFF. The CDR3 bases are TGTGCCAGCATAAAGGCGGATGCAGGGTCCTATGAGTCCGGGGAGCTGTTTTTT.

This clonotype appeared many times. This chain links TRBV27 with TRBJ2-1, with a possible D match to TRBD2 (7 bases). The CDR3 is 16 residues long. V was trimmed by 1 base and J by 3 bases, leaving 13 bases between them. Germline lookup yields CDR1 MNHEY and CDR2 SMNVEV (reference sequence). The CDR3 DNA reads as TGTGCCAGCAGTTTATTCGGGGGGCCGAGCTACAATGAGCAGTTCTTC. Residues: CASSLFGGPSYNEQFF.

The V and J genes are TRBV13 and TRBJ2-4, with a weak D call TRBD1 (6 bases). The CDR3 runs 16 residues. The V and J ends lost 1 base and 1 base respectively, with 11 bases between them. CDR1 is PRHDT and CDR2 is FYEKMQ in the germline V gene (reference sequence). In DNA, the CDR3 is TGTGCCAGCAGCTTAGAAGGGGGTAGGGCCAAAAACATTCAGTACTTC. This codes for CASSLEGGRAKNIQYF.

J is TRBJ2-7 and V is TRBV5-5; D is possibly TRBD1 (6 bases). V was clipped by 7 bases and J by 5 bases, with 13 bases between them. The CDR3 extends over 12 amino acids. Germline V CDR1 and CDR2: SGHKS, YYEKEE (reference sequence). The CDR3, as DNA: TGTGCCAGCGAATCAGGGGCCCACGAGCAGTACGTC. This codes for CASESGAHEQYV.

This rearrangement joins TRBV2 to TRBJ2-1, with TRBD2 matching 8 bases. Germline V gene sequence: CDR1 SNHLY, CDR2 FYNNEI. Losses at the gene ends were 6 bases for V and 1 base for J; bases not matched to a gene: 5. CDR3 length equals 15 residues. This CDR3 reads CASSAGGSSYNEQFF. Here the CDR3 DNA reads TGTGCCAGCAGCGCGGGGGGTTCTTCCTACAATGAGCAGTTCTTC.

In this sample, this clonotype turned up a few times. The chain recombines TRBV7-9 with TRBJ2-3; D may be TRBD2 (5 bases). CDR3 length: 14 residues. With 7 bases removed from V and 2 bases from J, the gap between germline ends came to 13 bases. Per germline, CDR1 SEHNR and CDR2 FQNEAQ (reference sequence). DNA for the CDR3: TGTGCCAGCACCCCCCTCGGGGTCACAGATACGCAGTATTTT. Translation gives CASTPLGVTDTQYF.

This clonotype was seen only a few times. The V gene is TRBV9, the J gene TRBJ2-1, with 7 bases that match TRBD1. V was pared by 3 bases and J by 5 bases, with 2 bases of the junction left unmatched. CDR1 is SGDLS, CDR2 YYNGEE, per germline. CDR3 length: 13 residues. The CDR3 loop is CASSAGTDNEQFF. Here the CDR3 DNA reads TGTGCCAGCAGCGCGGGGACAGACAATGAGCAGTTCTTC.

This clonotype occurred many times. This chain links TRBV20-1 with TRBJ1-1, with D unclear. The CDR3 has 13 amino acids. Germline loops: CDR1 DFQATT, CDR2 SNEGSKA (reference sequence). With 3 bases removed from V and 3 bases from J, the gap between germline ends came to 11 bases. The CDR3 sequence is CSASGQLYTEAFF. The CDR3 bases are TGCAGTGCTAGTGGGCAGCTCTACACTGAAGCTTTCTTT.

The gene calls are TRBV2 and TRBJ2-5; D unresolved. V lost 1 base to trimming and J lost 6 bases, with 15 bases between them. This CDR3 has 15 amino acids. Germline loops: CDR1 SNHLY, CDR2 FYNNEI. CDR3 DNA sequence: TGTGCCAGCAGTGAAGTAGCTGGGCCGCGGAAGACCCAGTACTTC. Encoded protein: CASSEVAGPRKTQYF.

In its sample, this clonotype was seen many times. The CDR3, as DNA: TGCGCCAGCAGCCAAGGGATCGGGGGAGAGACCCAGTACTTC. Translated: CASSQGIGGETQYF. The chain is built from TRBV4-1 and TRBJ2-5, with TRBD2 as a possible D gene (6 bases). The V gene lost 1 base and the J gene lost 4 bases, with 10 bases spanning the gap. The CDR3 contains 14 residues. Germline CDR1 and CDR2: MGHRA and YSYEKL.